These T cell receptor beta chains were read from a single sample in a study of STAT5B mutations in CD4+ large granular lymphocyte leukemia. Some clones are missing from TCRdb's copy, which holds only in-frame ones; the method was immunoSEQ multiplex PCR. Altogether tens of thousands of clones are present, about 88% being singletons, with the ten largest covering 0.3% to 0.35%. The sample consisted of CD4+ T cells from blood buffy coats. The receptors were gathered from a human donor in good health. Both conserved end residues are trimmed from each CDR3.

TRBV9	TRBJ2-3	ASSVGSGGTDTQY
TRBV7-9	TRBJ1-1	ALSQDLNTEAF
TRBV21-1	TRBJ1-5	ASSKMTPRGNQPQH
TRBV18	TRBJ1-1	ASSPPGKNTEAF
TRBV30	TRBJ1-2	AWSALYGGAASNGYT
TRBV5-1	TRBJ2-3	ASSLIGSTDTQY
TRBV4-1	TRBJ2-7	ASSQLAGGPYFGYEQY
TRBV28	TRBJ1-2	ASSLPTTNYGYT
TRBV5-4	TRBJ1-4	ASSLKGTTNEKLF
TRBV29-1	TRBJ1-1	SAAQNTEAF
TRBV2	TRBJ2-6	ASNRDRGSGANVLT
TRBV7-2	TRBJ2-5	ASSLLFSGTGGETQY